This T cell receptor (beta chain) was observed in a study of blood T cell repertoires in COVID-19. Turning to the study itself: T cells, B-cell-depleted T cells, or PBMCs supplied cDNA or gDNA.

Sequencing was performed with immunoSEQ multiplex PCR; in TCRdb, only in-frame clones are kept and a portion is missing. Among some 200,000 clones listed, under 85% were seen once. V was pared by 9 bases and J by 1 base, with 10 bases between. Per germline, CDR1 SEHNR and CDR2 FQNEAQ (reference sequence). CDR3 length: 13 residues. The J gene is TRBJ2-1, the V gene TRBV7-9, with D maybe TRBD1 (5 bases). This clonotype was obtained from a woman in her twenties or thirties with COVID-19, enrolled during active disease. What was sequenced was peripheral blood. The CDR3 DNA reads TGTGCCAGTTCCAGGGAATCCTACAATGAGCAGTTCTTC. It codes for CASSRESYNEQFF.